The sequence of this TCR beta chain was determined in a study of T cell repertoires and HLA-DP antigens. In the study overall: Transduced HeLa cells presented HLA-DP to CD4+ T cells.

Study results and limitations: Sorted CD137+ cells had clonality around 0.39 against both alloantigens, versus around 0.037 pre-culture.

This table comes from immunoSEQ multiplex PCR, and its TCRdb copy is limited to in-frame clones, with some not included. The data show approximately 100,000 clones, approximately 86% seen once. Details on this clone: Its antigen remains unidentified.

Sequencing input: CD4+ T cells from PBMCs. The TCR was taken from a man aged 50 to 60 in good health and CMV-seronegative.

The CDR3 nucleotides are TGCGCCAGCAGCTTGACAGAGACCTACGAGCAGTACTTC. It is translated as CASSLTETYEQYF. The chain has TRBV5-1 and TRBJ2-7; no clear D. CDR1 SGHRS and CDR2 YFSETQ come from the germline V gene. The CDR3 consists of 13 residues. Trimming cost V 1 base and J 2 bases, with 7 bases left between them.